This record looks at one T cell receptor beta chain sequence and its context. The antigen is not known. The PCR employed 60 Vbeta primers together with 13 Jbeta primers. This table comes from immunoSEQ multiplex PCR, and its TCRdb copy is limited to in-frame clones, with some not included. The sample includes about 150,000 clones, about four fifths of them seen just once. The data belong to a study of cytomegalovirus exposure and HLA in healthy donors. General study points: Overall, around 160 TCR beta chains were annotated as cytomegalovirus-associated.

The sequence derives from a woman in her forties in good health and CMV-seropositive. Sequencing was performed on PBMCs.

DNA of the CDR3: TGTGCCAGCAGCTTAGCGGAGTTTCGGAATGGGACACAGGGAACAGATACGCAGTATTTT. Translated: CASSLAEFRNGTQGTDTQYF. The chain recombines TRBV7-8 with TRBJ2-3; a possible D gene is TRBD1 (6 bases). The CDR3 runs 20 residues. V gave up 0 bases and J gave up 3 bases, with 25 bases separating them. The germline V gene encodes CDR1 SGHVS and CDR2 FQNEAQ.